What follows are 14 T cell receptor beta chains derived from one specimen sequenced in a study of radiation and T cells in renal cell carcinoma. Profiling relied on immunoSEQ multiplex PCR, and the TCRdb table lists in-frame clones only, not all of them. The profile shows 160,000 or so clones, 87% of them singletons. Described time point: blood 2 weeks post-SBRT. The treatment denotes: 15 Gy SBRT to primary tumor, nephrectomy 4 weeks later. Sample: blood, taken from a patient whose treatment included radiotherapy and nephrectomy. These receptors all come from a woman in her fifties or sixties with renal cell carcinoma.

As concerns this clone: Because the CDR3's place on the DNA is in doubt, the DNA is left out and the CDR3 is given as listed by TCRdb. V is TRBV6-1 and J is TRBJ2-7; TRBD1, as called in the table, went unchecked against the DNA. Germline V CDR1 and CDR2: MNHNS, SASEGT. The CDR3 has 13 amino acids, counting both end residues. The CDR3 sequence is CASSEVGQGNGYF.

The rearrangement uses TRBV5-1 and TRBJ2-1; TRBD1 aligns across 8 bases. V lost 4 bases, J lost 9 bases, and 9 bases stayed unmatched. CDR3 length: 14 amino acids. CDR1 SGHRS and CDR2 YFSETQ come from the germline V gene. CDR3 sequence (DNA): TGCGCCAGCAGCGCCGTGCAGGGGGCAAGTGAGCAGTTCTTC. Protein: CASSAVQGASEQFF.

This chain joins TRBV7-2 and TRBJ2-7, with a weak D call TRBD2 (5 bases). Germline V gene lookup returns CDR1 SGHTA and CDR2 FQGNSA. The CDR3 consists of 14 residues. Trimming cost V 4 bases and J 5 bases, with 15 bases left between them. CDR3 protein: CASSSEPAGNEQYF. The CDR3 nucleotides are TGTGCCAGCAGCTCCGAGCCGGCCGGGAACGAGCAGTACTTC.

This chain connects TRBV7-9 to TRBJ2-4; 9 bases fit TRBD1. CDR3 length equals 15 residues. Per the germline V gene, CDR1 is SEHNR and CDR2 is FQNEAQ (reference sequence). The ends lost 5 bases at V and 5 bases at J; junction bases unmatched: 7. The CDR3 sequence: CASSRARTGENIQYF. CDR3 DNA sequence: TGTGCCAGCAGCCGAGCCCGGACAGGGGAAAACATTCAGTACTTC.

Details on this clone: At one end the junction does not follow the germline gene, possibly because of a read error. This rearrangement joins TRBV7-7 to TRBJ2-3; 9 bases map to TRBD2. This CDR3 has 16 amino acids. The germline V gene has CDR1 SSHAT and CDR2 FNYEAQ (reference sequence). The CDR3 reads CASSSLAGASTDTQYF. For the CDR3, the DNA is TGTGCTAGCAGCTCCTTAGCGGGGGCTAGCACAGATACGCAGTATTTT.

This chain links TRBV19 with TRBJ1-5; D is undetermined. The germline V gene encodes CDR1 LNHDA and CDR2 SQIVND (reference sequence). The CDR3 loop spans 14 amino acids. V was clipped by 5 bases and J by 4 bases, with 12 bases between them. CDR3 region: CASSLVSKNQPQHF. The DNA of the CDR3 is TGTGCCAGTAGTCTTGTGTCAAAGAATCAGCCCCAGCATTTT.

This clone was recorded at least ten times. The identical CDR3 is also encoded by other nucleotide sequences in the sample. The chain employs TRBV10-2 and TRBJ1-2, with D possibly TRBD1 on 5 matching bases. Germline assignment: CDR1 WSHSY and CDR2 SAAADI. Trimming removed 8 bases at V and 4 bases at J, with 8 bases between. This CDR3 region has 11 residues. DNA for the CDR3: TGCGCCAGCCGACAGAGCTATGGCTACACCTTC. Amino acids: CASRQSYGYTF.

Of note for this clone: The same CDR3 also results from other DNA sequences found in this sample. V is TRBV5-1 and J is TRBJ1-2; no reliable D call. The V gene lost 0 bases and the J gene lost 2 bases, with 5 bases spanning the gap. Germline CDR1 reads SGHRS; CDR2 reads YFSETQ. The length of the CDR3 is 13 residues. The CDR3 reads CASSLDRNYGYTF. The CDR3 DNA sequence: TGCGCCAGCAGCTTGGACAGAAACTATGGCTACACCTTC.

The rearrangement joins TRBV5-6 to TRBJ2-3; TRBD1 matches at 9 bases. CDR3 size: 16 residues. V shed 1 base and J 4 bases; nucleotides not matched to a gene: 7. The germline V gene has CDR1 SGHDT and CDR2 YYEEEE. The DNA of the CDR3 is TGTGCCAGCAGCTTGTTGGCGGGACAGGGTGCAGATACGCAGTATTTT. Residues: CASSLLAGQGADTQYF.

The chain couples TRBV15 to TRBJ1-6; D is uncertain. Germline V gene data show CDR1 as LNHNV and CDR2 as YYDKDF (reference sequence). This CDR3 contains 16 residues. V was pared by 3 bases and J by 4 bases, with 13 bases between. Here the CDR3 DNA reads TGTGCCACCAGCAGCCCCGACAAAGGATATAATTCACCCCTCCACTTT. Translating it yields CATSSPDKGYNSPLHF.

CDR3 region: CASSLAGRSETQYF. In DNA, the CDR3 is TGCGCCAGCAGCTTGGCGGGACGTTCGGAGACCCAGTACTTC. The V call is TRBV5-1, the J call TRBJ2-5; D might be TRBD1 or TRBD2, each matching 5 bases. V was clipped by 0 bases and J by 5 bases, with 11 bases between them. This CDR3 contains 14 residues. Germline V CDR1 and CDR2: SGHRS, YFSETQ.

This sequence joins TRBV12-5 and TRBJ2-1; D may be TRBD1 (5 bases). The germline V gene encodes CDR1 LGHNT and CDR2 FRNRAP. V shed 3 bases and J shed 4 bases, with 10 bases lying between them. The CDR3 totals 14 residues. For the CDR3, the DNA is TGTGCTAGTGGTTTAGGACACGGTTACAATGAGCAGTTCTTC. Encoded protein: CASGLGHGYNEQFF.

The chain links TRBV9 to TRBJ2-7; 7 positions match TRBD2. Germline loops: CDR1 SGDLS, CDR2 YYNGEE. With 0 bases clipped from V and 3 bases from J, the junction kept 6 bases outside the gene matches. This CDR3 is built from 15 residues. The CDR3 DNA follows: TGTGCCAGCAGCGTAGCTCCACGGGGGGTCTACGAGCAGTACTTC. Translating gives CASSVAPRGVYEQYF.

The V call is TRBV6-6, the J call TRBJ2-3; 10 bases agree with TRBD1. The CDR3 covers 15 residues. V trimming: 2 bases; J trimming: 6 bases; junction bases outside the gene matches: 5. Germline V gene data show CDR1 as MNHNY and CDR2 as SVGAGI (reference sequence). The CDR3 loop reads CASSYVTGGADTQYF. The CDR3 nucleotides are TGTGCCAGCAGTTACGTGACAGGGGGCGCGGATACGCAGTATTTT.